This entry lists 10 T cell receptor beta chains sequenced from one sample in a study of T cell responses to AZD1222 COVID-19 vaccine. Clones were read by immunoSEQ multiplex PCR, and TCRdb kept only the in-frame ones, dropping some. This table holds about 210,000 clones, around 94% found once. Sequencing was performed on peripheral blood, taken 28 days after the second dose of the MenACWY control vaccine. The receptors here all came from an adult who received the MenACWY meningococcal vaccine as a control.

The V and J genes are TRBV19 and TRBJ2-2; TRBD1 matches 10 bases. V dropped 7 bases and J dropped 4; count of bases not matched to a gene: 9. Germline CDR1 and CDR2: LNHDA and SQIVND (reference sequence). CDR3 length: 16 amino acids. For the CDR3, the DNA is TGTGCCAGTACTAAGACAGGGGGCGTTGGCACCGGGGAGCTGTTTTTT. This gives the protein CASTKTGGVGTGELFF.

The chain links TRBV21-1 to TRBJ1-4; the tabulated D call, TRBD1, remains unverified against the DNA. TRBV21-1 is given as a pseudogene. CDR3 length equals 16 residues. The CDR3, as DNA: TGTGCCAGCAGCAAAGGTTTGGGACACCTGGGGGAAAAACTGTTTTTT. Protein: CASSKGLGHLGEKLFF.

This rearrangement joins TRBV9 to TRBJ2-2; D is unresolved. This CDR3 region has 14 residues. CDR1 SGDLS and CDR2 YYNGEE come from the germline V gene. The V end lost 4 bases, the J end lost 3 bases, and 10 bases lay between the germline ends. Written as DNA, the CDR3 is TGTGCCAGCAGCTTACACGTAGACACCGGGGAGCTGTTTTTT. This gives the protein CASSLHVDTGELFF.

This chain links TRBV6-2 or TRBV6-3 with TRBJ2-7; D is unresolved. Germline CDR1 MNHEY, CDR2 SVGEGT. There are 16 residues in the CDR3. Trimming left V 2 bases short and J 0 bases short, with 14 bases between. For the CDR3, the DNA is TGTGCCAGCAGTTACCATTTTCGTACCCTCTCCTACGAGCAGTACTTC. Translated, it gives CASSYHFRTLSYEQYF.

The gene calls are TRBV6-1 and TRBJ1-6; D might be TRBD1 (6 bases). CDR1 is MNHNS, CDR2 SASEGT, per germline. The CDR3 is made up of 15 amino acids. Trimming stripped 1 base from V and 7 bases from J, with 11 bases between. Here the CDR3 DNA reads TGTGCCAGCAGTGAAGGTCACAGGGTAAATTCACCCCTCCACTTT. It translates to CASSEGHRVNSPLHF.

The J gene is TRBJ1-5, the V gene TRBV28; a possible D gene is TRBD1 (6 bases). The CDR3 loop spans 14 amino acids. CDR1 MDHEN and CDR2 SYDVKM come from the germline V gene. V shed 10 bases and J shed 4 bases, with 17 bases lying between them. CDR3 in amino acids: CAIVQGRLNQPQHF. CDR3 coding DNA: TGTGCCATCGTTCAGGGGCGACTAAATCAGCCCCAGCATTTT.

CDR3 sequence reads: CASSAGGYPFEAFF. CDR3 DNA: TGTGCCAGCAGCGCCGGAGGGTACCCATTTGAAGCTTTCTTT. The J gene is TRBJ1-1, the V gene TRBV6-5; D not certain. V gave up 6 bases and J gave up 7 bases, with 18 bases separating them. CDR3 size: 14 residues. Germline CDR1 reads MNHEY; CDR2 reads SVGAGI.

To note about this clone: Additional DNA sequences in this sample encode the identical CDR3. The chain links TRBV28 to TRBJ1-1; no reliable D call. Germline CDR1 MDHEN, CDR2 SYDVKM. The V end was cut by 1 base, the J end by 0 bases, with 0 bases between. The CDR3 is made up of 12 amino acids. For the CDR3, the DNA is TGTGCCAGCAGTTTATTGAACACTGAAGCTTTCTTT. Amino acids: CASSLLNTEAFF.

This clone was counted once. The chain carries TRBV7-3 and TRBJ1-2, with TRBD1 matching over 9 bases. The CDR3 has 16 residues. V dropped 2 bases and J dropped 3; count of bases not matched to a gene: 7. Germline lookup yields CDR1 SGHTA and CDR2 FQGTGA. CDR3 in amino acids: CASSLSRQGGDYGYTF. In DNA, the CDR3 is TGTGCCAGCAGCTTATCTCGACAGGGGGGAGACTATGGCTACACCTTC.

This chain joins TRBV7-8 and TRBJ1-4, with unresolved D. Germline loops: CDR1 SGHVS, CDR2 FQNEAQ. Trimming stripped 2 bases from V and 8 bases from J, with 9 bases between. The CDR3 is made up of 13 amino acids. CDR3 DNA sequence: TGTGCCAGCAGCTTACGATACAGAGAAAAACTGTTTTTT. Translation gives CASSLRYREKLFF.